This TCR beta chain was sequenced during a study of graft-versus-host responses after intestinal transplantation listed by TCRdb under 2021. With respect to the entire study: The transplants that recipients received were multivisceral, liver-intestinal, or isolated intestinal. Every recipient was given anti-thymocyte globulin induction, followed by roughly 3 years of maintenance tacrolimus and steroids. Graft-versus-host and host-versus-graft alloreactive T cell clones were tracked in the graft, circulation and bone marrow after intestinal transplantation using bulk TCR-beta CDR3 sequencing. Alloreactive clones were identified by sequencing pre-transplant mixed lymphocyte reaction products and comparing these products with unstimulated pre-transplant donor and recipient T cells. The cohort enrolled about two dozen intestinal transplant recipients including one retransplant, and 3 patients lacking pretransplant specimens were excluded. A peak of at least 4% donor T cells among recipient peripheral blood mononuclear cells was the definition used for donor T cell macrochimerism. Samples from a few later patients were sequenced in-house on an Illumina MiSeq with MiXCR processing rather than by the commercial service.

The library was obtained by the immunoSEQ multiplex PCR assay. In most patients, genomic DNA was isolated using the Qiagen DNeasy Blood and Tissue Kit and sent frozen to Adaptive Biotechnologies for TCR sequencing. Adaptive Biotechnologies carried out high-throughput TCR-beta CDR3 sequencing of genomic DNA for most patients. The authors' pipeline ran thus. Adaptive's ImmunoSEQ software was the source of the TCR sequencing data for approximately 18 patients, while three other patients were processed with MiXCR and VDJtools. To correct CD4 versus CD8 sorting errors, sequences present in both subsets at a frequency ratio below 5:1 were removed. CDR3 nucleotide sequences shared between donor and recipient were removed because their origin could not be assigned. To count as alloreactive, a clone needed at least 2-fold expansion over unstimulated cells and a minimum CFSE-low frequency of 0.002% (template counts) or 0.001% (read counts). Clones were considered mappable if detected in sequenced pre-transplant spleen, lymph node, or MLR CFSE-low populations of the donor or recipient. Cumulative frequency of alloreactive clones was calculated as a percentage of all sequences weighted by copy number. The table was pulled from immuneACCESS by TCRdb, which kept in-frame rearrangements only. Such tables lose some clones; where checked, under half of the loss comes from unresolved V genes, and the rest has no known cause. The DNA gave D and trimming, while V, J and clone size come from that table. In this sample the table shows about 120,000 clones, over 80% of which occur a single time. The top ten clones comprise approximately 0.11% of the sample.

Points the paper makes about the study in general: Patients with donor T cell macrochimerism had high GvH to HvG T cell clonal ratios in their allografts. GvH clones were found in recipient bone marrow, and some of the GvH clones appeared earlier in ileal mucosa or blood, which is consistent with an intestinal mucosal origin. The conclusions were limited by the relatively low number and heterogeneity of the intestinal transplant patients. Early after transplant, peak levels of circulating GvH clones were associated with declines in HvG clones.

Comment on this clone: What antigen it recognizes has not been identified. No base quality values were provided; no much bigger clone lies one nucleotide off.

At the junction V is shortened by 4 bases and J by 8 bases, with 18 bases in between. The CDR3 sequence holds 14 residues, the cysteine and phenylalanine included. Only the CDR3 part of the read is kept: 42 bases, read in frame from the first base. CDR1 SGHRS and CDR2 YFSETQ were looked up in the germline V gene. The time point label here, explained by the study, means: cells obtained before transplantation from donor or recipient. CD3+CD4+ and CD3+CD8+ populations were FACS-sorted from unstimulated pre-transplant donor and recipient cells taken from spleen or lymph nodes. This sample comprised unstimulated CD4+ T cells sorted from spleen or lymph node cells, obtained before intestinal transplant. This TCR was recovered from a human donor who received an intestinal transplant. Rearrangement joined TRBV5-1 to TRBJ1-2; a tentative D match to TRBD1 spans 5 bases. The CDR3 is CASSNIQGRSGYTF. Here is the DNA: TGCGCCAGCAGCAACATTCAGGGAAGGTCAGGCTACACCTTC.